The 27 T cell receptor beta chains listed next were all sequenced from one sample in a study of cytomegalovirus exposure and HLA in healthy donors. The PCR contained 60 Vbeta and 13 Jbeta primers. The protocol was immunoSEQ multiplex PCR, while the TCRdb copy is restricted to in-frame clones and leaves out a portion. The sample holds 110,000 or so clones, over 70% seen once. Sequenced material: PBMCs. These receptors all stem from a woman in her 40s in good health and CMV-seropositive.

This chain links TRBV4-1 with TRBJ2-7; weak D call: TRBD1 (6 bases). The ends were cut back, 1 base at V and 10 bases at J, with 14 bases in the middle. This CDR3 has 13 residues. Germline V CDR1 and CDR2: MGHRA, YSYEKL. CDR3 bases: TGCGCCAGCAGCCAAGTCCACAGGGAAGATCAGTACTTC. Protein product: CASSQVHREDQYF.

This clone was detected a few times. The chain employs TRBV7-9 and TRBJ2-5, with TRBD2 matching 12 bases. The CDR3 contains 15 residues. Trimming removed 4 bases from V and 7 bases from J; junction bases left unmatched: 7. The germline gives CDR1 SEHNR, CDR2 FQNEAQ (reference sequence). The CDR3 reads CASSSGTSGLGTQYF. The DNA for the CDR3 is TGTGCCAGCAGCTCCGGGACTAGCGGGCTCGGGACCCAGTACTTC.

This chain joins TRBV2 and TRBJ1-1; TRBD1 is a possible D gene (5 bases). The CDR3 runs to 14 residues. Germline CDR1 reads SNHLY; CDR2 reads FYNNEI. V lost 3 bases and J 6 bases, leaving 14 bases between the germline ends. Here the CDR3 reads CASSEDQGGAEAFF. In DNA form, the CDR3 reads TGTGCCAGCAGTGAGGATCAGGGTGGGGCTGAAGCTTTCTTT.

The V gene is TRBV29-1, the J gene TRBJ1-2, with D maybe TRBD1 (5 bases). This CDR3 spans 12 amino acids. Germline CDR1 is SQVTM and CDR2 is ANQGSEA. The germline V and J ends were trimmed by 3 bases and 4 bases, with 9 bases remaining between them. In DNA, the CDR3 is TGCAGCGTTGATGACAGAGCCTATGGCTACACCTTC. Translated: CSVDDRAYGYTF.

The gene calls are TRBV28 and TRBJ2-5; 7 bases fit TRBD2. The CDR3 extends over 12 amino acids. Germline V gene data show CDR1 as MDHEN and CDR2 as SYDVKM. V gave up 8 bases and J gave up 3 bases; unmatched junction bases: 3. CDR3 DNA: TGTGCCAGCGTGGGGGGGGAAGAGACCCAGTACTTC. It is translated as CASVGGEETQYF. The whole variable domain, filled in from reference TRBV28 and TRBJ2-5, reads DVKVTQSSRYLVKRTGEKVFLECVQDMDHENMFWYRQDPGLGLRLIYFSYDVKMKEKGDIPEGYSVSREKKERFSLILESASTNQTSMYLCASVGGEETQYFGPGTRLLVL.

The gene calls are TRBV5-1 and TRBJ1-6; 8 bases match TRBD1. The V gene's germline CDR1 is SGHRS and CDR2 YFSETQ. The CDR3 runs 16 residues. V was clipped by 0 bases and J by 7 bases; unmatched bases: 6. CDR3 sequence reads: CASSLGGDRWNSPLHF. Written as DNA, the CDR3 is TGCGCCAGCAGCTTGGGAGGGGACAGGTGGAATTCACCCCTCCACTTT.

At least ten counts were recorded for this clone. Other nucleotide sequences from this sample produce the same CDR3. The CDR3 loop is CASSEGTSGSYEQYF. The CDR3 DNA reads as TGTGCCAGCAGTGAAGGGACTAGCGGGTCCTACGAGCAGTACTTC. This rearrangement joins TRBV6-1 to TRBJ2-7, with TRBD2 identical over 11 bases. This CDR3 has 15 residues. The germline CDR1 and CDR2 sequences are MNHNS and SASEGT. Unmatched junction bases numbered 0, after V lost 1 base and J lost 1 base.

In this sample, this clone turned up a few times. The gene calls are TRBV5-1 and TRBJ1-4, with 8 bases aligning to TRBD1. CDR1 and CDR2 from the germline V gene are SGHRS and YFSETQ. V was clipped by 0 bases and J by 8 bases; unmatched bases: 3. The CDR3 consists of 14 residues. The CDR3 sequence: CASSLGTGREKLFF. The CDR3 DNA reads TGCGCCAGCAGCTTGGGGACAGGGAGGGAAAAACTGTTTTTT.

This clone turned up a few times. V gene TRBV11-2 combines with J gene TRBJ1-2; 9 positions match TRBD1. CDR3 length: 16 amino acids. Losses at the gene ends were 1 base for V and 4 bases for J; bases not matched to a gene: 7. Germline lookup yields CDR1 SGHAT and CDR2 FQNNGV. The CDR3 DNA is TGTGCCAGCAGCTTAGCCGGGACAGGGAGTCCCTATGGCTACACCTTC. Translated, it gives CASSLAGTGSPYGYTF.

The gene calls are TRBV28 and TRBJ2-3; D is possibly TRBD2 (7 bases). V lost 6 bases to trimming and J lost 2 bases, with 21 bases between them. The CDR3 runs to 17 residues. Germline values: CDR1 MDHEN, CDR2 SYDVKM. CDR3 nucleotides: TGTGCCAGCAGAGGGGGGCGGGCTAGCGGATTCACAGATACGCAGTATTTT. Amino acids: CASRGGRASGFTDTQYF.

The genes are TRBV30 and TRBJ1-3; D gene ambiguous. The CDR3 covers 13 residues. The germline gives CDR1 GTSNPN, CDR2 SVGIG (reference sequence). The V gene lost 6 bases and the J gene lost 0 bases, with 9 bases spanning the gap. Written as DNA, the CDR3 is TGTGCCTGTTCCCAACTCTCTGGAAACACCATATATTTT. Encoded protein: CACSQLSGNTIYF. Drawing the rest from reference TRBV30 and TRBJ1-3, the complete variable domain is SQTIHQWPATLVQPVGSPLSLECTVEGTSNPNLYWYRQAAGRGLQLLFYSVGIGQISSEVPQNLSASRPQDRQFILSSKKLLLSDSGFYLCACSQLSGNTIYFGEGSWLTVV.

CDR3 sequence reads: CASSGGLSPGNTIYF. CDR3 nucleotides: TGTGCCAGTAGTGGAGGGTTATCTCCTGGAAACACCATATATTTT. The chain combines TRBV19 with TRBJ1-3; D not certain. Trimming removed 5 bases at V and 2 bases at J, with 13 bases between. The V gene's germline CDR1 is LNHDA and CDR2 SQIVND (reference sequence). This CDR3 comprises 15 residues. The full variable domain, completed using reference TRBV19 and TRBJ1-3, is DGGITQSPKYLFRKEGQNVTLSCEQNLNHDAMYWYRQDPGQGLRLIYYSQIVNDFQKGDIAEGYSVSREKKESFPLTVTSAQKNPTAFYLCASSGGLSPGNTIYFGEGSWLTVV.

The chain employs TRBV27 and TRBJ2-7, with TRBD1 as a possible D gene (6 bases). Trimming removed 5 bases from V and 4 bases from J, with 15 bases in between. Germline loops: CDR1 MNHEY, CDR2 SMNVEV (reference sequence). CDR3 size: 14 residues. In DNA form, the CDR3 reads TGTGCCAGCAGTGCAAATCTACAGGGTTACGAGCAGTACTTC. This translates into CASSANLQGYEQYF.

The chain has TRBV6-5 and TRBJ2-7; 8 bases match TRBD1. V shed 4 bases and J 2 bases; nucleotides not matched to a gene: 4. The V gene's germline CDR1 is MNHEY and CDR2 SVGAGI. The CDR3 sequence is 14 residues long. The CDR3 sequence is CASSLMDRAYEQYF. The CDR3 nucleotides are TGTGCCAGCAGTTTAATGGACAGGGCCTACGAGCAGTACTTC.

V usage is TRBV19 and J usage is TRBJ2-7; 8 nucleotides line up with TRBD2. Germline trimming cut 1 base from V and 6 bases from J; bases unmatched to any gene: 8. Germline lookup yields CDR1 LNHDA and CDR2 SQIVND (reference sequence). The CDR3 sequence is 15 residues long. The CDR3 sequence: CASSIVSAGGPEQYF. CDR3 DNA: TGTGCCAGTAGTATAGTTTCGGCGGGGGGACCCGAGCAGTACTTC.

V and J are TRBV7-9 and TRBJ2-1; 10 bases match TRBD1. The CDR3 has 19 amino acids. Germline V gene sequence: CDR1 SEHNR, CDR2 FQNEAQ (reference sequence). V shed 5 bases, J shed 2 bases, and the junction held 15 bases outside the gene matches. The CDR3 DNA is TGTGCCAGCAGCCAACGGGGACAGGGGCTTCCAAGTACCTACAATGAGCAGTTCTTC. This encodes CASSQRGQGLPSTYNEQFF.

The gene calls are TRBV28 and TRBJ2-7; weak D call: TRBD1 (6 bases). V lost 7 bases and J lost 3, with 19 bases in between. In germline, CDR1 is MDHEN, CDR2 SYDVKM. This CDR3 is built from 15 residues. The CDR3 sequence is CASTVIQGLVYEQYF. Here the CDR3 DNA reads TGTGCCAGCACCGTAATACAGGGTTTGGTCTACGAGCAGTACTTC.

As regards this clone: The junction does not match germline at one end; this may be a read error. The chain is built from TRBV27 and TRBJ2-7; a weak D match, TRBD1 (6 bases). Germline V CDR1 and CDR2: MNHEY, SMNVEV (reference sequence). CDR3 size: 15 residues. The CDR3 sequence is CASSLSGGPRQTLNF. CDR3 bases: TGTGCCAGCAGTTTATCTGGGGGCCCGAGGCAAACTCTCAACTTC.

The rearrangement links TRBV30 to TRBJ2-1; 8 bases align to TRBD1. With 0 bases clipped from V and 8 bases from J, the junction kept 18 bases outside the gene matches. This CDR3 is built from 18 residues. The germline CDR1 and CDR2 sequences are GTSNPN and SVGIG (reference sequence). The DNA for the CDR3 is TGTGCCTGGAGTGTACGAGGGACAACAGGGGGGAACGACGATGAGCAGTTCTTC. Translation: CAWSVRGTTGGNDDEQFF.

This chain links TRBV6-5 with TRBJ1-2, with TRBD1 as a possible D gene (5 bases). This CDR3 has 13 residues. V lost 6 bases to trimming and J lost 10 bases, with 18 bases between them. Germline V CDR1 and CDR2: MNHEY, SVGAGI. The CDR3 nucleotides read TGTGCCAGCAGCCGCGACAGCCTCCAGGACTACACCTTC. This gives the protein CASSRDSLQDYTF.

V and J are TRBV4-3 and TRBJ1-5; TRBD1 matches at 9 bases. Per the germline V gene, CDR1 is LGHNA and CDR2 is YSLEER. After removal of 4 bases from V and 4 bases from J, the junction contained 2 bases not matched to a gene. The CDR3 runs 14 residues. The CDR3 protein is CASSLDRGNQPQHF. The CDR3 coding sequence is TGCGCCAGCAGCCTGGACAGGGGTAATCAGCCCCAGCATTTT.

This clone was detected only a few times. This rearrangement joins TRBV6-6 to TRBJ1-3, with D maybe TRBD1 (5 bases). In germline, CDR1 is MNHNY, CDR2 SVGAGI (reference sequence). With 4 bases removed from V and 9 bases from J, the gap between germline ends came to 16 bases. CDR3 length equals 14 residues. The CDR3 bases are TGTGCCAGCAGTTCCGCTTGGGGGGGTGGCACCATATATTTT. This translates into CASSSAWGGGTIYF.

The genes are TRBV25-1 and TRBJ2-2, with 9 bases identical to TRBD1. The CDR3 runs 17 residues. Unmatched junction bases numbered 9, after V lost 3 bases and J lost 4 bases. The germline V gene encodes CDR1 MGHDK and CDR2 SYGVNS. The CDR3 sequence is CASSDPTGTGPTGELFF. DNA for the CDR3: TGTGCCAGCAGTGACCCAACCGGGACAGGGCCCACCGGGGAGCTGTTTTTT.

Only a few counts were recorded for this clone. The chain employs TRBV27 and TRBJ2-1; D might be TRBD2 (6 bases). The germline gives CDR1 MNHEY, CDR2 SMNVEV (reference sequence). The CDR3 spans 16 residues. V dropped 2 bases and J dropped 4 bases, with 15 bases sitting between them. The CDR3 DNA reads TGTGCCAGCAGTTTAGGGTTAGCGGCTATATACAATGAGCAGTTCTTC. Translating it yields CASSLGLAAIYNEQFF.

This chain links TRBV6-1 with TRBJ1-1; a possible D gene is TRBD1 (6 bases). The V and J ends lost 6 bases and 1 base respectively, with 15 bases between them. The CDR3 loop spans 15 amino acids. CDR1 and CDR2 (germline): MNHNS, SASEGT. The CDR3 DNA reads as TGTGCCAGCAGAGGGTGGGAGACAGGGAACACTGAAGCTTTCTTT. It encodes CASRGWETGNTEAFF.

The V gene is TRBV10-2, the J gene TRBJ2-3; TRBD1 matches 8 bases. The CDR3 extends over 13 amino acids. V trimming: 6 bases; J trimming: 5 bases; junction bases outside the gene matches: 4. Per the germline V gene, CDR1 is WSHSY and CDR2 is SAAADI. The CDR3 nucleotides are TGCGCCAGCAGGGACAGGGTAGGAGATACGCAGTATTTT. It encodes CASRDRVGDTQYF.

V and J are TRBV4-3 and TRBJ2-7; the match to TRBD2 covers 11 bases. The germline V gene has CDR1 LGHNA and CDR2 YSLEER. The CDR3 is made up of 15 amino acids. With 3 bases clipped from V and 3 bases from J, the junction kept 4 bases outside the gene matches. CDR3 DNA: TGCGCCAGCAGCCATAGACTAGCGGGACGCTACGAGCAGTACTTC. It encodes CASSHRLAGRYEQYF.